One and the same sample provided the 5 T cell receptor beta chains below, sequenced in a study of cytomegalovirus exposure and HLA in healthy donors. PCR primers comprised 60 Vbeta and 13 Jbeta primers. The protocol was immunoSEQ multiplex PCR, while the TCRdb copy is restricted to in-frame clones and leaves out a portion. The sample lists about 31,000 clones, 55% to 80% seen once, with around a tenth in the top ten. Specimen: PBMCs. The source of these receptors is a man aged 40-49 years in good health and CMV-seropositive.

The J gene is TRBJ1-2, the V gene TRBV5-1, with 8 bases matching TRBD1. This CDR3 is 13 amino acids long. Trimming removed 5 bases from V and 4 bases from J; junction bases left unmatched: 4. Looked up from germline, CDR1 is SGHRS and CDR2 is YFSETQ. In DNA, the CDR3 is TGCGCCAGCAGTCCCGGGACAGGCTATGGCTACACCTTC. This translates into CASSPGTGYGYTF. The whole variable domain, remainder taken from reference TRBV5-1 and TRBJ1-2, is KAGVTQTPRYLIKTRGQQVTLSCSPISGHRSVSWYQQTPGQGLQFLFEYFSETQRNKGNFPGRFSGRQFSNSRSEMNVSTLELGDSALYLCASSPGTGYGYTFGSGTRLTVV.

This clone was seen only once. The rearrangement uses TRBV10-3 and TRBJ2-7; a possible D gene is TRBD2 (6 bases). The germline V and J ends were trimmed by 6 bases and 4 bases, with 22 bases remaining between them. The CDR3 has 16 residues. The germline V gene encodes CDR1 ENHRY and CDR2 SYGVKD. The DNA of the CDR3 is TGTGCCATCAGGGACCTCATCGGGGCCGGGGGTTACGAGCAGTACTTC. Translated, it gives CAIRDLIGAGGYEQYF.

As regards this clone: At one boundary the junction diverges from the germline segment, which might be a read error. The chain combines TRBV11-2 with TRBJ2-5; D remains ambiguous. The CDR3 runs 11 residues. The germline CDR1 and CDR2 sequences are SGHAT and FQNNGV. CDR3 DNA sequence: TGTGCCAGCAGCTTTGGAGAGACCCAATACTTC. As protein: CASSFGETQYF.

This chain links TRBV7-3 with TRBJ2-2; D gene uncertain. The CDR3 runs to 16 residues. Germline V gene data show CDR1 as SGHTA and CDR2 as FQGTGA. The V gene lost 1 base and the J gene lost 0 bases, with 9 bases spanning the gap. This chain's CDR3 is CASSLNSPANTGELFF. The CDR3 nucleotides are TGTGCCAGCAGCTTAAACTCACCCGCGAACACCGGGGAGCTGTTTTTT.

The table lists this clone with a few counts. The rearrangement links TRBV2 to TRBJ2-2, with TRBD2 matching 7 bases. V lost 4 bases and J lost 5; bases outside the gene matches: 22. Germline CDR1 SNHLY, CDR2 FYNNEI. CDR3 length: 20 amino acids. The CDR3 loop reads CASSGGYGPQRGVGTGELFF. CDR3 bases: TGTGCCAGCAGTGGGGGGTACGGACCTCAGCGGGGAGTGGGTACCGGGGAGCTGTTTTTT. Variable domain in full (rest from reference TRBV2 and TRBJ2-2): EPEVTQTPSHQVTQMGQEVILRCVPISNHLYFYWYRQILGQKVEFLVSFYNNEISEKSEIFDDQFSVERPDGSNFTLKIRSTKLEDSAMYFCASSGGYGPQRGVGTGELFFGEGSRLTVL.